The next 29 T cell receptor beta chains were all read from a single sample in a study of CD8 T cells in Susac syndrome. When the RNA was reverse transcribed, random hexamers were used with an input of 0.5 to 1 ug. TCRdb re-analysed the immunoSEQ multiplex PCR reads in MiXCR, keeping a single row per CDR3 protein. The repertoire holds over 120,000 distinct CDR3 sequences, with around 93% as singletons. Sequenced sample: CD4+ T cells from PBMCs. These receptors originate from a human donor with Susac syndrome.

The chain has TRBV30 and TRBJ1-1; 7 nucleotides match TRBD1. The junction had 0 bases not matched to a gene; V was cut back by 1 base and J by 1 base. Germline CDR1 and CDR2: GTSNPN and SVGIG (reference sequence). This CDR3 is built from 13 residues. The CDR3 bases are TGTGCCTGGAGTGGGGACAGGAACACTGAAGCTTTCTTT. It yields the protein CAWSGDRNTEAFF.

The rearrangement links TRBV4-1 to TRBJ2-1; 9 nucleotides match TRBD2. Germline lookup yields CDR1 MGHRA and CDR2 YSYEKL. The CDR3 covers 14 residues. Trimming removed 8 bases from V and 6 bases from J; junction bases left unmatched: 8. Here the CDR3 reads CASWSGRYVNEQFF. As DNA, the CDR3 is TGCGCCAGCTGGAGCGGGAGGTACGTCAATGAGCAGTTCTTC.

The gene calls are TRBV27 and TRBJ1-1; D is ambiguous. The CDR3 is 15 residues long. Trimming pared 1 base from V and 3 bases from J, leaving 12 bases between. Germline V CDR1 and CDR2: MNHEY, SMNVEV (reference sequence). This chain's CDR3 is CASSLLGREDTEAFF. CDR3 sequence (DNA): TGTGCCAGCAGTTTATTGGGTCGGGAGGACACTGAAGCTTTCTTT.

The chain joins TRBV12-5 to TRBJ1-5; 12 bases align to TRBD1. The ends lost 5 bases at V and 6 bases at J; junction bases unmatched: 8. Germline-derived CDR1 and CDR2 are LGHNT and FRNRAP. The CDR3 is 16 amino acids. CDR3: CASGPGTGGFGQPQHF. The CDR3 DNA sequence: TGTGCTAGTGGTCCAGGGACAGGGGGCTTCGGTCAGCCCCAGCATTTT.

This clonotype was seen a single time. The chain joins TRBV10-3 to TRBJ2-7, with 8 bases identical to TRBD2. Unmatched junction bases numbered 12, after V lost 8 bases and J lost 6 bases. Germline V gene data show CDR1 as ENHRY and CDR2 as SYGVKD. The CDR3 is made up of 14 amino acids. CDR3 DNA: TGTGCCATCCGAAGAGATAGCGGGATCTCCGAGCAGTACTTC. It is translated as CAIRRDSGISEQYF.

The CDR3 region has the DNA TGCGCCAGCAGCTTAGCGGGAGAATTTGAGCAGTTCTTC. It translates to CASSLAGEFEQFF. This chain links TRBV5-1 with TRBJ2-1; 8 positions agree with TRBD2. Trimming cost V 2 bases and J 9 bases; bases outside gene matches: 4. The CDR3 is made up of 13 amino acids. Germline loops: CDR1 SGHRS, CDR2 YFSETQ.

The rearrangement uses TRBV3-1 and TRBJ1-1, with TRBD1 matching 12 bases. V lost 1 base to trimming and J lost 3 bases; unmatched junction nucleotides: 6. This CDR3 spans 17 amino acids. CDR1 and CDR2 from the germline V gene are LGHDT and YNNKEL (reference sequence). CDR3 in DNA: TGTGCCAGCAGCCAAGTTGGGACAGGGGGCGCATACACTGAAGCTTTCTTT. Translation: CASSQVGTGGAYTEAFF.

V gene TRBV7-8 combines with J gene TRBJ2-1; 9 bases map to TRBD1. Germline V gives CDR1 SGHVS, CDR2 FQNEAQ. The CDR3 contains 16 residues. V was clipped by 2 bases and J by 4 bases; unmatched bases: 6. The CDR3 DNA reads TGTGCCAGCAGCTTAAAGACAGGGGGATATTACAATGAGCAGTTCTTC. Its translation is CASSLKTGGYYNEQFF.

This chain joins TRBV20-1 and TRBJ2-7; 9 bases are shared with TRBD2. V shed 2 bases, J shed 2 bases, and the junction held 10 bases outside the gene matches. Germline CDR1 and CDR2: DFQATT and SNEGSKA (reference sequence). This CDR3 is built from 16 residues. This CDR3 is CSARFRGTSRAYEQYF. CDR3 coding DNA: TGCAGTGCTAGATTCCGGGGGACTAGCAGGGCCTACGAGCAGTACTTC.

The chain uses TRBV10-2 and TRBJ2-7, with TRBD1 matching over 9 bases. The CDR3 loop spans 14 amino acids. With V trimmed by 6 bases and J by 2 bases, 5 bases remained unmatched. Germline V gene lookup returns CDR1 WSHSY and CDR2 SAAADI. The CDR3 protein is CASREGQGPYEQYF. As DNA, the CDR3 is TGCGCCAGCAGGGAGGGACAGGGCCCCTACGAGCAGTACTTC.

This clonotype has more than one count but fewer than ten. J is TRBJ2-1 and V is TRBV7-9, with D tentatively TRBD1 (5 bases). Germline CDR1 and CDR2: SEHNR and FQNEAQ (reference sequence). V lost 1 base to trimming and J lost 2 bases, with 12 bases between them. The CDR3 extends over 16 amino acids. The CDR3 DNA reads as TGTGCCAGCAGCTTAGGCGATAGGGGAACCTACAATGAGCAGTTCTTC. It codes for CASSLGDRGTYNEQFF.

The J gene is TRBJ1-1, the V gene TRBV27; 8 bases are a match to TRBD1. Germline CDR1 reads MNHEY; CDR2 reads SMNVEV (reference sequence). After removal of 5 bases from V and 8 bases from J, the junction contained 4 bases not matched to a gene. There are 12 residues in the CDR3. CDR3 sequence (DNA): TGTGCCAGCAGTACCCGGACAGGGGAAGCTTTCTTT. Its translation: CASSTRTGEAFF.

The chain employs TRBV19 and TRBJ1-2; D not certain. There are 13 residues in the CDR3. CDR1 LNHDA and CDR2 SQIVND come from the germline V gene (reference sequence). V lost 3 bases and J lost 6, with 11 bases in between. CDR3 sequence (DNA): TGTGCCAGTAGTATGACGGATCGAAATGGCTACACCTTC. Protein sequence: CASSMTDRNGYTF.

The chain combines TRBV10-3 with TRBJ2-6; a possible D gene is TRBD1 (5 bases). The V gene's germline CDR1 is ENHRY and CDR2 SYGVKD. Trimming left V 5 bases short and J 0 bases short, with 14 bases between. The CDR3 covers 17 residues. CDR3 in amino acids: CAISSGLQGSGANVLTF. For the CDR3, the DNA is TGTGCCATCAGTTCGGGCCTCCAGGGCTCTGGGGCCAACGTCCTGACTTTC.

A single count supports this clonotype. The rearrangement joins TRBV4-1 to TRBJ1-4, with 8 nucleotides matching TRBD1. Germline assignment: CDR1 MGHRA and CDR2 YSYEKL. V shed 1 base, J shed 0 bases, and the junction held 4 bases outside the gene matches. The CDR3 is 17 residues long. CDR3 loop: CASSQGQGLPTNEKLFF. CDR3 DNA: TGCGCCAGCAGCCAAGGACAGGGGTTACCAACTAATGAAAAACTGTTTTTT.

The chain combines TRBV20-1 with TRBJ2-7; D is possibly TRBD1 or TRBD2 (5 bases each). The CDR3 is made up of 16 amino acids. CDR1 is DFQATT and CDR2 is SNEGSKA in the germline V gene (reference sequence). V dropped 6 bases and J dropped 2 bases, with 23 bases sitting between them. CDR3 sequence: CSAHERGSPRAYEQYF. The CDR3 nucleotides read TGCAGTGCCCACGAAAGGGGCTCCCCGAGGGCCTACGAGCAGTACTTC.

This chain joins TRBV13 and TRBJ2-5; D is ambiguous. Deletions cut 0 bases from V and 5 bases from J, with 4 bases between. This CDR3 has 12 amino acids. CDR1 PRHDT and CDR2 FYEKMQ come from the germline V gene (reference sequence). The CDR3 region is CASSLGFETQYF. In DNA, the CDR3 is TGTGCCAGCAGCTTAGGCTTTGAGACCCAGTACTTC.

The rearrangement links TRBV6-6 to TRBJ2-7; weak D call: TRBD1 (6 bases). CDR3 length: 14 amino acids. Germline V gene lookup returns CDR1 MNHNY and CDR2 SVGAGI (reference sequence). V lost 2 bases and J lost 2, with 10 bases in between. CDR3 coding DNA: TGTGCCAGCAGTTACACAGGGCAACCCTACGAGCAGTACTTC. Residues: CASSYTGQPYEQYF.

V is TRBV11-1 and J is TRBJ2-7; TRBD1 matches 8 bases. V lost 5 bases to trimming and J lost 5 bases; unmatched junction nucleotides: 17. CDR3 size: 17 residues. CDR1 and CDR2 from the germline V gene are SGHAT and FQDESV (reference sequence). The CDR3 nucleotides are TGTGCCAGCAGCCCCCTTTTTGGTCAGGGGGCGCAACACGAGCAGTACTTC. It is translated as CASSPLFGQGAQHEQYF. Using reference TRBV11-1 and TRBJ2-7 for the parts outside the CDR3, the full variable domain is EAEVAQSPRYKITEKSQAVAFWCDPISGHATLYWYRQILGQGPELLVQFQDESVVDDSQLPKDRFSAERLKGVDSTLKIQPAELGDSAMYLCASSPLFGQGAQHEQYFGPGTRLTVT.

The V gene is TRBV7-2, the J gene TRBJ2-3, with D uncertain. Germline CDR1 reads SGHTA; CDR2 reads FQGNSA. The CDR3 is 15 residues long. Trimming removed 2 bases from V and 0 bases from J, with 9 bases in between. This chain's CDR3 is CASSLSVTSTDTQYF. The CDR3 nucleotides are TGTGCCAGCAGCTTAAGCGTCACTAGCACAGATACGCAGTATTTT. The full variable domain, its missing parts supplied by reference TRBV7-2 and TRBJ2-3, is GAGVSQSPSNKVTEKGKDVELRCDPISGHTALYWYRQSLGQGLEFLIYFQGNSAPDKSGLPSDRFSAERTGGSVSTLTIQRTQQEDSAVYLCASSLSVTSTDTQYFGPGTRLTVL.

The V and J genes are TRBV4-2 and TRBJ2-3; 8 bases fit TRBD1. Germline V gene lookup returns CDR1 LGHNA and CDR2 YNFKEQ. This CDR3 spans 15 amino acids. With V trimmed by 4 bases and J by 0 bases, 3 bases remained unmatched. CDR3 sequence (DNA): TGTGCCAGCAGCCCTCGGACAGGGAGCACAGATACGCAGTATTTT. Translating it yields CASSPRTGSTDTQYF.

This chain joins TRBV20-1 and TRBJ1-1; 7 nucleotides agree with TRBD1. The length of the CDR3 is 15 residues. The germline V gene has CDR1 DFQATT and CDR2 SNEGSKA (reference sequence). V lost 2 bases to trimming and J lost 2 bases; unmatched junction nucleotides: 8. This CDR3 reads CSARRTSGGNTEAFF. The DNA of the CDR3 is TGCAGTGCTAGACGGACTTCAGGGGGTAACACTGAAGCTTTCTTT.

This clonotype was recorded once. V is TRBV12-3 or TRBV12-4 and J is TRBJ1-1, with 9 bases matching TRBD1. CDR3 length: 16 amino acids. The junction had 8 bases not matched to a gene; V was cut back by 5 bases and J by 1 base. In DNA, the CDR3 is TGTGCCAGCAGTGACCCTGGACAGGGGCGGAACACTGAAGCTTTCTTT. This encodes CASSDPGQGRNTEAFF.

This rearrangement joins TRBV10-3 to TRBJ1-5; D gene ambiguous. CDR3 length: 12 residues. Germline lookup yields CDR1 ENHRY and CDR2 SYGVKD. Trimming removed 0 bases from V and 6 bases from J, with 3 bases in between. The CDR3 DNA reads TGTGCCATCAGTGAGTCGAGTCAGCCCCAGCATTTT. Its translation is CAISESSQPQHF.

CDR3 protein: CSARLPETQYF. The CDR3 DNA reads as TGCAGTGCTAGACTACCCGAGACCCAGTACTTC. The chain combines TRBV20-1 with TRBJ2-5; the D is unclear. The V gene lost 2 bases and the J gene lost 5 bases, with 6 bases spanning the gap. Germline CDR1 reads DFQATT; CDR2 reads SNEGSKA (reference sequence). The CDR3 contains 11 residues.

The genes are TRBV4-3 and TRBJ2-1, with TRBD2 matching over 8 bases. The germline gives CDR1 LGHNA, CDR2 YSLEER. Trimming at V came to 0 bases and at J to 7 bases, leaving 14 bases not matched to a gene. The CDR3 runs to 18 residues. CDR3 DNA: TGCGCCAGCAGCCAAGATACGGCGGGAGGTGTAGGTGGAAATGAGCAGTTCTTC. Its protein product is CASSQDTAGGVGGNEQFF.

The CDR3 spells CASSPTLGSRSGNTIYF. The CDR3 coding sequence is TGCGCCAGCAGCCCAACCCTGGGCAGCCGCTCTGGAAACACCATATATTTT. The chain employs TRBV4-1 and TRBJ1-3; no clear D gene. CDR3 length: 17 residues. V dropped 4 bases and J dropped 0 bases, with 16 bases sitting between them. Germline CDR1 is MGHRA and CDR2 is YSYEKL.

The genes are TRBV7-2 and TRBJ1-2; D is perhaps TRBD1 (5 bases). There are 12 residues in the CDR3. Trimming pared 5 bases from V and 6 bases from J, leaving 10 bases between. Germline V gene sequence: CDR1 SGHTA, CDR2 FQGNSA. CDR3 DNA: TGTGCCAGCAGCCCCATGGGGGATGGCTACACCTTC. It encodes CASSPMGDGYTF.

This chain links TRBV3-1 with TRBJ1-5; D uncertain. The CDR3 extends over 14 amino acids. V lost 4 bases, J lost 0 bases, and 7 bases lay in between. The germline gives CDR1 LGHDT, CDR2 YNNKEL (reference sequence). CDR3 coding DNA: TGTGCCAGCAGCCCCCACGATAGCAATCAGCCCCAGCATTTT. Protein product: CASSPHDSNQPQHF.